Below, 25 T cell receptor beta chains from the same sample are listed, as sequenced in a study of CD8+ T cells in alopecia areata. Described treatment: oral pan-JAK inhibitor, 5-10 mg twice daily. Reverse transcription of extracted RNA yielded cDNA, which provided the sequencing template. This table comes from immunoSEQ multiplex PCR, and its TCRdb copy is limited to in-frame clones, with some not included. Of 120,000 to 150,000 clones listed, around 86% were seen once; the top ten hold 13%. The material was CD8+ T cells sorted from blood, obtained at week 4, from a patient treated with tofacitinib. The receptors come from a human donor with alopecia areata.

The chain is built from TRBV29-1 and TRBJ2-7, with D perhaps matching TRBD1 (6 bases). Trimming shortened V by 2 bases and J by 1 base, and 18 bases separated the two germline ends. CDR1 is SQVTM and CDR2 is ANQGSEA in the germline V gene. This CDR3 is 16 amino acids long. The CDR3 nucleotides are TGCAGCGTTGAATCTTCAGCGACAGGTTCGTCCTACGAGCAGTACTTC. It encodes CSVESSATGSSYEQYF.

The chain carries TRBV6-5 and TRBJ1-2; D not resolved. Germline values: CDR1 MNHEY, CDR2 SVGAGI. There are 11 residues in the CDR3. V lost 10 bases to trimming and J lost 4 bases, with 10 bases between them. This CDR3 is CATQGSYGYTF. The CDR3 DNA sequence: TGTGCCACCCAAGGGAGCTATGGCTACACCTTC.

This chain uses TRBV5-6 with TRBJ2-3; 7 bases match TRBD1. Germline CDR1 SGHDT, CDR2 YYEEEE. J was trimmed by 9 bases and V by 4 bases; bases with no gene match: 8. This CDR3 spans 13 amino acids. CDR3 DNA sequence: TGTGCCAGCAGCGCCGGGACAGTCGGGACGCAGTATTTT. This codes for CASSAGTVGTQYF.

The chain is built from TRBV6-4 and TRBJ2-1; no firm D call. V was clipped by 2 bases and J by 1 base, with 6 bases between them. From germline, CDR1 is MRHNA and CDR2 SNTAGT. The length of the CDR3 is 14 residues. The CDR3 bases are TGTGCCAGCAGTGACCAAGGGTCCTACAATGAGCAGTTCTTC. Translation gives CASSDQGSYNEQFF.

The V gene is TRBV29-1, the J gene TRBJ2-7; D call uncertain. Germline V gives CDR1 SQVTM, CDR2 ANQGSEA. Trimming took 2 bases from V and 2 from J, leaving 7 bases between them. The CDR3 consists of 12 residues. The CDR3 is CSVEHGAYEQYF. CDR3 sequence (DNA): TGCAGCGTTGAACACGGAGCCTACGAGCAGTACTTC.

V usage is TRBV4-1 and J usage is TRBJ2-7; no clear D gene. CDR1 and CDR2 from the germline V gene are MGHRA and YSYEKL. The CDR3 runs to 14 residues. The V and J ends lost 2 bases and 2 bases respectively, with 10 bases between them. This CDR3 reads CASSQYPETYEQYF. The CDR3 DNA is TGCGCCAGCAGCCAATATCCAGAAACCTACGAGCAGTACTTC.

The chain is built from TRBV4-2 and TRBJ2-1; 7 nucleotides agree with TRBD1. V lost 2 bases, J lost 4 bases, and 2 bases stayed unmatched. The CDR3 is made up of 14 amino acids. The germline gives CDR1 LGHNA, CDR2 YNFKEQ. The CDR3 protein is CASSQQGQYNEQFF. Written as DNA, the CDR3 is TGTGCCAGCAGCCAACAGGGACAGTACAATGAGCAGTTCTTC.

DNA for the CDR3: TGTGCCAGCAGCGAACCGACGGGGGAATATAGCAATCAGCCCCAGCATTTT. Amino acid sequence: CASSEPTGEYSNQPQHF. The V gene is TRBV9, the J gene TRBJ1-5, with D tentatively TRBD1 (5 bases). This CDR3 is 17 amino acids long. Trimming took 3 bases from V and 0 from J, leaving 16 bases between them. Germline lookup yields CDR1 SGDLS and CDR2 YYNGEE.

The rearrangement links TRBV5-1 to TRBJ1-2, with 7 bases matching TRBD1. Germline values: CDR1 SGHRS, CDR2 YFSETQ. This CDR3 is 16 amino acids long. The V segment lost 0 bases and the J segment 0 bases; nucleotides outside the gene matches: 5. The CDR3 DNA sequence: TGCGCCAGCAGCTTGGCTAACAGGGGATCTAACTATGGCTACACCTTC. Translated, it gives CASSLANRGSNYGYTF. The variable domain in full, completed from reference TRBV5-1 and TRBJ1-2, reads KAGVTQTPRYLIKTRGQQVTLSCSPISGHRSVSWYQQTPGQGLQFLFEYFSETQRNKGNFPGRFSGRQFSNSRSEMNVSTLELGDSALYLCASSLANRGSNYGYTFGSGTRLTVV.

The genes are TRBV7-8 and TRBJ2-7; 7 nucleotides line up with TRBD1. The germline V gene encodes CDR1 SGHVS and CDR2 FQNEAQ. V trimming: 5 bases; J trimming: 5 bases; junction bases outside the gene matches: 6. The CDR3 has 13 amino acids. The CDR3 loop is CASSLTGRNEQYF. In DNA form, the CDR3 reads TGTGCCAGCAGCCTGACAGGGCGGAACGAGCAGTACTTC.

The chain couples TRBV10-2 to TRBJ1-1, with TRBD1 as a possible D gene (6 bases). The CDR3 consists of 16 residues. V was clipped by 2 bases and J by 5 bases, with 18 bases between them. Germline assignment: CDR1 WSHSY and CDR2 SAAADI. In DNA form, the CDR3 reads TGCGCCAGCAGTGAGCCTCTAATGGACAGTTGGACTGAAGCTTTCTTT. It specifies CASSEPLMDSWTEAFF.

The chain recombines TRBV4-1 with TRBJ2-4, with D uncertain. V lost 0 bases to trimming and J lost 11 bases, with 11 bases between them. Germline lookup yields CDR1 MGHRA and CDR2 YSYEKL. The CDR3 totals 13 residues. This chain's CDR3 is CASSQEGRPVQYF. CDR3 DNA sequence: TGCGCCAGCAGCCAAGAGGGTAGGCCTGTTCAGTACTTC.

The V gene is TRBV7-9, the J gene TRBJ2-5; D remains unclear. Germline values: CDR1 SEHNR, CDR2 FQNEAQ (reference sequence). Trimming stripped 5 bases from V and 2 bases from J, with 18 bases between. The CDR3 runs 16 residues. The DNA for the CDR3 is TGTGCCAGCAGCCATGTCATCCAGACTTTTCAAGAGACCCAGTACTTC. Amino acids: CASSHVIQTFQETQYF.

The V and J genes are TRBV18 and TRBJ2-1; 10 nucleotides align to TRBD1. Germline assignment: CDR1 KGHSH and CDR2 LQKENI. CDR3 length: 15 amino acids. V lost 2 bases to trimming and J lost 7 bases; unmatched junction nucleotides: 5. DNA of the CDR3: TGTGCCAGCTCACCAGCCGGGACAGGGGCAAATGAGCAGTTCTTC. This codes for CASSPAGTGANEQFF.

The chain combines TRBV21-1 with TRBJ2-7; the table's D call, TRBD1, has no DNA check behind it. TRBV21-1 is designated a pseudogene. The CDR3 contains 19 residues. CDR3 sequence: CASSIFLRNRLGPTHEQYF. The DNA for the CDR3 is TGTGCCAGCAGCATTTTTTTAAGGAACAGGCTCGGACCGACCCACGAGCAGTACTTC.

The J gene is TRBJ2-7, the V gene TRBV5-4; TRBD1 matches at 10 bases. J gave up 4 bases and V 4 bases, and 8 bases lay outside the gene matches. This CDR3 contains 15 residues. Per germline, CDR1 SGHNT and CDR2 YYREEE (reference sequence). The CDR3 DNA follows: TGTGCCAGCAGCCGAACCGGGACAGGGGCGTACGAGCAGTACTTC. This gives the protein CASSRTGTGAYEQYF.

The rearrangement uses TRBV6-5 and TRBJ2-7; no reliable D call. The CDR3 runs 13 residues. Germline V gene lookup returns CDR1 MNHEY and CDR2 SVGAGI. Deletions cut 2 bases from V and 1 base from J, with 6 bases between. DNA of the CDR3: TGTGCCAGCAGTTACGGTCTGTCCTACGAGCAGTACTTC. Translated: CASSYGLSYEQYF.

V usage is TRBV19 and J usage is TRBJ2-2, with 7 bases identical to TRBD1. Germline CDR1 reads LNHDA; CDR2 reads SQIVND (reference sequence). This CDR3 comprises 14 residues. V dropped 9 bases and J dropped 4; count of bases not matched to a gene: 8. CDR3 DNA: TGTGCCAGCCAATTAACAGGGGTCACCGGGGAGCTGTTTTTT. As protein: CASQLTGVTGELFF.

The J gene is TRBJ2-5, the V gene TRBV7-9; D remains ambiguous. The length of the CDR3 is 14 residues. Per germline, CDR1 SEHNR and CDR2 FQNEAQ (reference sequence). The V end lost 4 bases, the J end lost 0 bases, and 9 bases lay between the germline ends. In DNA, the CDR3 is TGTGCCAGCAGCTCCGATCTTTACCAAGAGACCCAGTACTTC. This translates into CASSSDLYQETQYF.

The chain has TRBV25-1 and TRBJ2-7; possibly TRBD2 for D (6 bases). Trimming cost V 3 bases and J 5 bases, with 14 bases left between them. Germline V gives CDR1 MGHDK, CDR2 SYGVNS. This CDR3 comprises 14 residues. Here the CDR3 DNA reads TGTGCCAGCAGTGACACGGGGGAGATAGACGAGCAGTACTTC. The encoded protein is CASSDTGEIDEQYF.

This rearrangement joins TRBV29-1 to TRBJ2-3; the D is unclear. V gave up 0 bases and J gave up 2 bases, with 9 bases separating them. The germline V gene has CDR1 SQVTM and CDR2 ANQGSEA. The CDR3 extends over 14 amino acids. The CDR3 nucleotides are TGCAGCGTTGAAGACCCTATTACCACAGATACGCAGTATTTT. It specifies CSVEDPITTDTQYF.

The CDR3 DNA follows: TGTGCCACCAGCAGAGATCATAGGACGCCGACAGATACGCAGTATTTT. Translated: CATSRDHRTPTDTQYF. V gene TRBV15 combines with J gene TRBJ2-3; unclear D gene. CDR1 is LNHNV and CDR2 is YYDKDF in the germline V gene (reference sequence). This CDR3 contains 16 residues. V dropped 0 bases and J dropped 3 bases, with 13 bases sitting between them.

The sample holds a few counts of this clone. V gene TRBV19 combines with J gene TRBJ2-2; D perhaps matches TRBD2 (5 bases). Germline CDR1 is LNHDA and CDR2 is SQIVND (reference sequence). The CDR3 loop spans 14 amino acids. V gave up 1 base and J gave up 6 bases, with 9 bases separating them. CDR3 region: CASSIGWRAGELFF. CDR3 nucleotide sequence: TGTGCCAGTAGTATAGGTTGGCGGGCCGGGGAGCTGTTTTTT.

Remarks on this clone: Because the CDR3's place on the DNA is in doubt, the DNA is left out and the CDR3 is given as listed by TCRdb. The CDR3 here is CASSDPYSGRAQYF. This chain connects TRBV10-1 to TRBJ2-3. Inclusive of both ends, the CDR3 amounts to 14 amino acids. In germline, CDR1 is WNHNN, CDR2 SYGVQD (reference sequence).

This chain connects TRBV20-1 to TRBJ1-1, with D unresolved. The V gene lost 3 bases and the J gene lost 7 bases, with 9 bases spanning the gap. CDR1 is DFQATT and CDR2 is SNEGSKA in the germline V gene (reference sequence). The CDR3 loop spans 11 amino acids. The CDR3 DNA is TGCAGTGCTAGCCCGAGCGGTGAAGCTTTCTTT. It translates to CSASPSGEAFF.